This T cell receptor beta chain is from a study of T cells after yellow fever vaccination. This CDR3 region has 14 residues. Germline V gene data show CDR1 as DFQATT and CDR2 as SNEGSKA (reference sequence). Trimming took 5 bases from V and 4 from J; bases not matched to a gene: 9. 5'RACE template switching produced TCR cDNA carrying a universal primer site and UMIs. TCRdb redid the calling of the 5' RACE reads with MiXCR, one entry per CDR3 protein. This table holds about 240,000 distinct CDR3 sequences, less than 9% found once. This clonotype was observed a few times. This receptor was taken from a young man who received the YFV17D yellow fever vaccine. The rearrangement joins TRBV20-1 to TRBJ1-1, with 8 bases fitting TRBD1. The specimen was CD4+ T cells sorted from PBMCs, collected 15 days after the yellow fever booster vaccination. CDR3 nucleotides: TGCAGTGCTGGGCAGGGGGCCCTCGGCACTGAAGCTTTCTTT. It translates to CSAGQGALGTEAFF.